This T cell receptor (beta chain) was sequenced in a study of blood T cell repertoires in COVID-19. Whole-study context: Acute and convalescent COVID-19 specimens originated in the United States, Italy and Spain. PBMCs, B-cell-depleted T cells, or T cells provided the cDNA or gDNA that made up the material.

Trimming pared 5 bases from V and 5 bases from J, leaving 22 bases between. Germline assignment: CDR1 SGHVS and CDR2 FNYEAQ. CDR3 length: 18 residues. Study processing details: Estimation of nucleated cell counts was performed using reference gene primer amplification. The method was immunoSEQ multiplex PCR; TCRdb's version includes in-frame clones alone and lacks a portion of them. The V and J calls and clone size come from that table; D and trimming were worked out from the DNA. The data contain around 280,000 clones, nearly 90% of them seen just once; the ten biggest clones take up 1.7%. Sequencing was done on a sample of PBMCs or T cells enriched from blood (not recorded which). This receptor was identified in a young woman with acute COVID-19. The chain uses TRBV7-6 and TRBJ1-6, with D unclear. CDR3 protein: CASSPFPRARLNNSPLHF. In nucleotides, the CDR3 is TGTGCCAGCAGCCCCTTTCCAAGGGCGAGACTAAATAATTCACCCCTCCACTTT.